This T cell receptor (beta chain) derives from a study of T cell responses to AZD1222 COVID-19 vaccine. Sequencing used immunoSEQ multiplex PCR; TCRdb keeps in-frame clones, though not all of them. Of 140,000 to 150,000 clones listed, around 91% were seen once; the top ten hold 5.2%. Sample: peripheral blood, taken on day 0 of AZD1222 vaccination. The receptor's source is an adult in good health.

CDR3 sequence reads: CATSRQGEKLFF. The CDR3 DNA reads as TGTGCCACCAGCCGACAGGGAGAAAAACTGTTTTTT. V and J are TRBV24-1 and TRBJ1-4, with 7 bases lining up with TRBD1. The CDR3 has 12 residues. V lost 7 bases and J lost 8; bases outside the gene matches: 3. The germline CDR1 and CDR2 sequences are KGHDR and SFDVKD.